The 11 T cell receptor beta chains given below trace back to one sample, sequenced in a study of metastatic and nonmetastatic thyroid tumors. TCRdb re-analyzed the PCR reads using MiXCR. The repertoire includes more than 35,000 clones, about 15% of them detected once, and around 5.9% sits in the top ten. Before thyroid surgery, none of the patients had received any treatment. Sequencing used blood. These receptors were obtained from a male donor with papillary thyroid cancer or a benign thyroid nodule (not recorded which). Some clones in this sample may be carry-over from other donors' samples.

In the case of this clone: A read error may explain this, as a much larger clone is one base away. The CDR3: CSAPREGESQYF. CDR3 nucleotide sequence: TGCAGTGCGCCAAGAGAGGGAGAGTCCCAGTACTTC. The rearrangement uses TRBV20-1 and TRBJ2-5, with D possibly matching TRBD2 (5 bases). Germline CDR1 DFQATT, CDR2 SNEGSKA (reference sequence). This CDR3 comprises 12 residues.

This chain joins TRBV20-1 and TRBJ1-2, with D possibly TRBD1 on 6 matching bases. The CDR3 contains 14 residues. In germline, CDR1 is DFQATT, CDR2 SNEGSKA (reference sequence). Trimming removed 4 bases from V and 7 bases from J, with 19 bases in between. In DNA form, the CDR3 reads TGCAGTGCTACGGTTGGGGGGCTCGTCTTTGGCTACACCTTC. This sequence encodes CSATVGGLVFGYTF.

This clone has a count of ten or more. The chain combines TRBV3-1 with TRBJ2-1; D is uncertain. The CDR3 has 15 amino acids. The germline CDR1 and CDR2 sequences are LGHDT and YNNKEL (reference sequence). The V end lost 5 bases, the J end lost 0 bases, and 11 bases lay between the germline ends. CDR3: CASSFIASSYNEQFF. DNA for the CDR3: TGTGCCAGCAGCTTCATAGCAAGCTCCTACAATGAGCAGTTCTTC.

The sample holds many counts of this clone. The chain is built from TRBV2 and TRBJ2-3; no firm D call. CDR1 is SNHLY and CDR2 is FYNNEI in the germline V gene. The germline V and J ends were trimmed by 6 bases and 7 bases, with 11 bases remaining between them. This CDR3 comprises 12 residues. CDR3 region: CASSSSTYTQYF. The CDR3 DNA sequence: TGTGCCAGCAGCTCGTCGACGTATACGCAGTATTTT.

This clone was counted only a few times. The V gene is TRBV28, the J gene TRBJ1-6; no clear D gene. The CDR3 consists of 12 residues. Germline assignment: CDR1 MDHEN and CDR2 SYDVKM. With 1 base removed from V and 8 bases from J, the gap between germline ends came to 3 bases. Here the CDR3 reads CASSLSYSPLHF. CDR3 DNA: TGTGCCAGCAGTTTATCATATTCACCCCTCCACTTT.

The table lists this clone with many counts. The chain carries TRBV20-1 and TRBJ1-5, with 9 positions matching TRBD1. The V gene end was trimmed by 6 bases and the J gene end by 0 bases; junction bases not matched to a gene: 3. Germline-derived CDR1 and CDR2 are DFQATT and SNEGSKA (reference sequence). The CDR3 consists of 14 residues. The CDR3 spells CSAGQGTSNQPQHF. The CDR3 DNA reads TGCAGTGCCGGACAGGGGACTAGCAATCAGCCCCAGCATTTT.

A word on this clone: Relative to the germline gene, one junction end is altered; a read error may explain this. This chain connects TRBV5-1 to TRBJ2-5; 9 nucleotides match TRBD2. The CDR3 is 15 amino acids. In germline, CDR1 is SGHRS, CDR2 YFSETQ. For the CDR3, the DNA is TGCGCCAGCAGCAAGACTAGCGGAGTACAAGGGACCCAGTACTTC. This encodes CASSKTSGVQGTQYF.

The J gene is TRBJ1-1, the V gene TRBV10-3; D remains unclear. Germline V gene data show CDR1 as ENHRY and CDR2 as SYGVKD. CDR3 length: 14 residues. V shed 4 bases and J shed 4 bases, with 13 bases lying between them. The CDR3 sequence is CAISASVLCTEAFF. CDR3 DNA sequence: TGTGCCATCAGTGCTTCAGTGTTGTGCACTGAAGCTTTCTTT.

By sample share, this clone is medium-sized. The V gene is TRBV6-1, the J gene TRBJ2-5, with 7 bases that match TRBD1. V shed 8 bases and J 4 bases; nucleotides not matched to a gene: 13. Germline CDR1 reads MNHNS; CDR2 reads SASEGT. The CDR3 consists of 15 residues. DNA of the CDR3: TGTGCCAGCCAAAAAAGTGAGGGGGCCCGAGAGACCCAGTACTTC. This codes for CASQKSEGARETQYF.

This clone was detected ten times or more. V usage is TRBV19 and J usage is TRBJ2-4, with D perhaps matching TRBD1 (5 bases). This CDR3 contains 14 residues. CDR1 and CDR2 from the germline V gene are LNHDA and SQIVND (reference sequence). V was cut by 3 bases and J by 4 bases, with 10 bases left in between. The CDR3 region is CASSMMGQKNIQYF. DNA for the CDR3: TGTGCCAGTAGTATGATGGGGCAGAAAAACATTCAGTACTTC.

In its sample, this clone was seen many times. The V gene is TRBV2, the J gene TRBJ1-1; 8 nucleotides align to TRBD1. The germline V gene encodes CDR1 SNHLY and CDR2 FYNNEI. The V and J ends lost 6 bases and 2 bases, in that order; junction bases with no gene match: 2. The CDR3 runs to 13 residues. The CDR3 region is CASRDRVNTEAFF. In DNA, the CDR3 is TGTGCCAGCAGGGACAGGGTAAACACTGAAGCTTTCTTT. Using reference TRBV2 and TRBJ1-1 for the parts outside the CDR3, the full variable domain is EPEVTQTPSHQVTQMGQEVILRCVPISNHLYFYWYRQILGQKVEFLVSFYNNEISEKSEIFDDQFSVERPDGSNFTLKIRSTKLEDSAMYFCASRDRVNTEAFFGQGTRLTVV.